This T cell receptor (beta chain) originates from a study of early T cells in non-severe SARS-CoV-2 infection. Unique molecular identifier tags were affixed to discrete cDNA molecules. MiXCR was run by TCRdb on the 5' RACE reads, yielding one entry per CDR3 protein. The sample has around 48,000 distinct CDR3 sequences, around 13% seen once. CDR1 and CDR2 from the germline V gene are MNHEY and SVGEGT. The CDR3 spans 15 residues. The V and J ends lost 11 bases and 4 bases, in that order; junction bases with no gene match: 11. The origin of this receptor is an adult who was a healthcare worker with PCR-confirmed SARS-CoV-2 infection or an uninfected control (not recorded which). The sequenced sample was whole blood. The V gene is TRBV6-2 or TRBV6-3, the J gene TRBJ2-1, with 10 bases that match TRBD2. The CDR3 bases are TGTGCCGGCACCCCCGGGACTAGCGTATACAATGAGCAGTTCTTC. Translated: CAGTPGTSVYNEQFF.